These 15 T cell receptor beta chains were all obtained from the same sample, sequenced in a study of blood T cell repertoires in COVID-19. Only in-frame clones appear in the TCRdb table, and some are missing; sequencing was by immunoSEQ multiplex PCR. The repertoire holds 95,000 to 100,000 clones, with roughly 86% as singletons. Sequencing was carried out using peripheral blood. These receptors all stem from a woman in her thirties with acute or convalescent COVID-19.

The chain joins TRBV4-2 to TRBJ1-4, with 9 bases identical to TRBD1. After removal of 2 bases from V and 8 bases from J, the junction contained 9 bases not matched to a gene. Per the germline V gene, CDR1 is LGHNA and CDR2 is YNFKEQ. The CDR3 sequence is 16 residues long. The CDR3 region is CASSQPLTGGDEKLFF. The CDR3 nucleotides read TGTGCCAGCAGCCAACCCCTGACAGGGGGGGACGAAAAACTGTTTTTT.

V and J are TRBV30 and TRBJ2-7; TRBD2 matches at 13 bases. CDR1 GTSNPN and CDR2 SVGIG come from the germline V gene (reference sequence). This CDR3 is 16 amino acids long. J gave up 0 bases and V 3 bases, and 5 bases lay outside the gene matches. CDR3 bases: TGTGCCTGGAGGACTAGCGGGGGGTCCTCCTCCTACGAGCAGTACTTC. Residues: CAWRTSGGSSSYEQYF.

The V and J genes are TRBV30 and TRBJ2-1; TRBD1 matches at 7 bases. This CDR3 comprises 16 residues. Trimming at V came to 0 bases and at J to 1 base, leaving 6 bases not matched to a gene. The germline gives CDR1 GTSNPN, CDR2 SVGIG (reference sequence). The CDR3 sequence is CAWSVMTGLSYNEQFF. The CDR3 coding sequence is TGTGCCTGGAGTGTGATGACAGGGTTGTCCTACAATGAGCAGTTCTTC.

This chain connects TRBV29-1 to TRBJ1-2; D is unresolved. This CDR3 is built from 11 residues. V was cut by 3 bases and J by 6 bases, with 8 bases left in between. Germline CDR1 is SQVTM and CDR2 is ANQGSEA. The CDR3 region is CSVEWTHGYTF. The CDR3 DNA follows: TGCAGCGTTGAGTGGACTCATGGCTACACCTTC. Drawing the rest from reference TRBV29-1 and TRBJ1-2, the complete variable domain is SAVISQKPSRDICQRGTSLTIQCQVDSQVTMMFWYRQQPGQSLTLIATANQGSEATYESGFVIDKFPISRPNLTFSTLTVSNMSPEDSSIYLCSVEWTHGYTFGSGTRLTVV.

V and J are TRBV2 and TRBJ1-4, with 10 bases identical to TRBD1. This CDR3 is built from 12 residues. CDR1 is SNHLY and CDR2 is FYNNEI in the germline V gene. V was pared by 7 bases and J by 8 bases, with 1 base of the junction left unmatched. CDR3: CASKGQGEKLFF. In DNA, the CDR3 is TGTGCCAGCAAGGGACAGGGGGAAAAACTGTTTTTT.

The V and J genes are TRBV14 and TRBJ2-7, with 7 nucleotides matching TRBD1. Looked up from germline, CDR1 is SGHDN and CDR2 is FVKESK. This CDR3 region has 14 residues. Losses at the gene ends were 4 bases for V and 2 bases for J; bases not matched to a gene: 5. CDR3 nucleotides: TGTGCCAGCAGCCGACGACAGGGTGCCTACGAGCAGTACTTC. Translated, it gives CASSRRQGAYEQYF.

This sequence joins TRBV5-1 and TRBJ1-4; 8 bases fit TRBD1. This CDR3 spans 14 amino acids. Losses at the gene ends were 6 bases for V and 3 bases for J; bases not matched to a gene: 4. Germline V gene lookup returns CDR1 SGHRS and CDR2 YFSETQ. CDR3 in DNA: TGCGCCAGCATGCAGGGGGCGGCTAATGAAAAACTGTTTTTT. Protein: CASMQGAANEKLFF.

This chain uses TRBV11-3 with TRBJ2-7; 11 nucleotides align to TRBD1. Germline loops: CDR1 SGHNT, CDR2 YENEEA. The CDR3 has 16 amino acids. V lost 1 base and J lost 7; bases outside the gene matches: 9. CDR3 protein: CASSLVEGQGAVEQYF. CDR3 coding DNA: TGTGCCAGCAGCTTAGTCGAAGGACAGGGGGCGGTGGAGCAGTACTTC.

The chain employs TRBV5-1 and TRBJ2-7, with no clear D. CDR1 and CDR2 from the germline V gene are SGHRS and YFSETQ. The CDR3 sequence is 14 residues long. With 0 bases removed from V and 5 bases from J, the gap between germline ends came to 12 bases. The CDR3 is CASSLGQAINEQYF. As DNA, the CDR3 is TGCGCCAGCAGCTTGGGCCAAGCTATAAACGAGCAGTACTTC. The full variable domain, rest sourced from reference TRBV5-1 and TRBJ2-7, is KAGVTQTPRYLIKTRGQQVTLSCSPISGHRSVSWYQQTPGQGLQFLFEYFSETQRNKGNFPGRFSGRQFSNSRSEMNVSTLELGDSALYLCASSLGQAINEQYFGPGTRLTVT.

The CDR3 sequence: CASSLPGTEAFF. CDR3 DNA: TGTGCCAGCAGCTTACCGGGGACTGAAGCTTTCTTT. The chain employs TRBV7-9 and TRBJ1-1, with D uncertain. In germline, CDR1 is SEHNR, CDR2 FQNEAQ (reference sequence). V shed 2 bases and J shed 5 bases, with 6 bases lying between them. This CDR3 has 12 amino acids.

Turning to this clone: Other DNA sequences in the sample encode the same CDR3. The genes are TRBV18 and TRBJ2-7; possible D gene TRBD2, 6 bases. Trimming removed 4 bases at V and 3 bases at J, with 10 bases between. Germline V gives CDR1 KGHSH, CDR2 LQKENI. CDR3 length equals 13 residues. CDR3 nucleotides: TGTGCCAGCTCACGGACGGGGGACTACGAGCAGTACTTC. Its protein is CASSRTGDYEQYF.

This clone has just one count. CDR3 region: CASSQGGGTYEQYF. For the CDR3, the DNA is TGTGCCAGCAGCCAAGGGGGGGGTACCTACGAGCAGTACTTC. J is TRBJ2-7 and V is TRBV3-1 (or the pseudogene TRBV3-2), with 7 bases fitting TRBD2. J lost 2 bases, V lost 1 base, and 2 bases had no gene match. Germline V gene data show CDR1 as LGHDT and CDR2 as YNNKEL (reference sequence). CDR3 length: 14 residues.

In DNA, the CDR3 is TGTGCCAGCCGCCGGGAAATAGCTTCTAACTATGGCTACACCTTC. Protein: CASRREIASNYGYTF. The chain is built from TRBV6-5 and TRBJ1-2; D remains ambiguous. This CDR3 has 15 amino acids. Trimming took 8 bases from V and 0 from J, leaving 16 bases between them. CDR1 and CDR2 (germline): MNHEY, SVGAGI.

The chain combines TRBV7-3 with TRBJ1-6; unclear D gene. The V and J ends lost 0 bases and 5 bases respectively, with 5 bases between them. The CDR3 totals 14 residues. Per germline, CDR1 SGHTA and CDR2 FQGTGA. The CDR3, as DNA: TGTGCCAGCAGCTTAACGGGAGATAATTCACCCCTCCACTTT. Its protein product is CASSLTGDNSPLHF.

The chain uses TRBV27 and TRBJ1-1; TRBD1 matches 8 bases. Germline V CDR1 and CDR2: MNHEY, SMNVEV (reference sequence). After removal of 8 bases from V and 3 bases from J, the junction contained 8 bases not matched to a gene. The CDR3 length is 14 residues. CDR3 amino acids: CASAYRGGDTEAFF. The CDR3 DNA reads as TGTGCCAGCGCCTACAGGGGGGGGGACACTGAAGCTTTCTTT.